These 23 T cell receptor beta chains came from one sample sequenced in a study of T cell responses to AZD1222 COVID-19 vaccine. Libraries were prepared by immunoSEQ multiplex PCR; TCRdb keeps only in-frame clonotypes and omits some of them. The sample shows 130,000 or so clones, approximately 85% of them seen only once. The sequencing used peripheral blood, collected on day 0 of AZD1222 vaccination. The source is an adult in good health.

This clone appeared a few times. V usage is TRBV3-1 (or the pseudogene TRBV3-2) and J usage is TRBJ1-4, with 7 bases that match TRBD1. CDR1 is LGHDT and CDR2 is YNNKEL in the germline V gene (reference sequence). The V and J ends lost 5 bases and 7 bases, in that order; junction bases with no gene match: 7. The CDR3 has 14 residues. CDR3 bases: TGTGCCAGCAGCAGCCAGGGGGTTGGTGAAAAACTGTTTTTT. Translating gives CASSSQGVGEKLFF.

A note on this clone: This specimen includes other DNA sequences encoding the same CDR3. The chain uses TRBV28 and TRBJ1-6, with TRBD1 as a possible D gene (6 bases). This CDR3 has 14 amino acids. The ends were cut back, 6 bases at V and 4 bases at J, with 10 bases in the middle. Germline CDR1 and CDR2: MDHEN and SYDVKM. This CDR3 is CASSPDSYNSPLHF. The CDR3 nucleotides are TGTGCCAGCAGCCCGGACAGTTATAATTCACCCCTCCACTTT.

The V call is TRBV6-5, the J call TRBJ1-1; TRBD1 matches 9 bases. Germline lookup yields CDR1 MNHEY and CDR2 SVGAGI. Trimming took 6 bases from V and 7 from J; bases not matched to a gene: 3. CDR3 length: 12 residues. The CDR3 bases are TGTGCCAGCAGCGGACAGGGGTTTGAAGCTTTCTTT. Translation: CASSGQGFEAFF.

The chain employs TRBV7-2 and TRBJ1-5; D is perhaps TRBD1 (6 bases). The V gene lost 5 bases and the J gene lost 5 bases, with 10 bases spanning the gap. The CDR3 contains 13 residues. Germline values: CDR1 SGHTA, CDR2 FQGNSA. The CDR3 sequence is CASSTHRDQPQHF. Written as DNA, the CDR3 is TGTGCCAGCAGCACCCACAGGGATCAGCCCCAGCATTTT.

The rearrangement links TRBV18 to TRBJ2-7; maybe TRBD1 (5 bases). V lost 3 bases to trimming and J lost 3 bases, with 15 bases between them. The CDR3 loop spans 15 amino acids. Germline V CDR1 and CDR2: KGHSH, LQKENI. The CDR3 loop reads CASSPSEEGVYEQYF. The CDR3 nucleotides are TGTGCCAGCTCACCCTCCGAAGAAGGGGTCTACGAGCAGTACTTC.

The chain couples TRBV6-5 to TRBJ1-1; no firm D call. The germline gives CDR1 MNHEY, CDR2 SVGAGI. Trimming took 5 bases from V and 8 from J, leaving 15 bases between them. The CDR3 sequence is 13 residues long. The CDR3 here is CASSTNIAWEAFF. The CDR3 DNA reads as TGTGCCAGCAGTACAAACATCGCTTGGGAAGCTTTCTTT.

V gene TRBV28 combines with J gene TRBJ1-3; D is unresolved. Trimming pared 2 bases from V and 2 bases from J, leaving 13 bases between. From germline, CDR1 is MDHEN and CDR2 SYDVKM. The CDR3 has 16 amino acids. The CDR3 nucleotides are TGTGCCAGCAGTTTACCCCTCGATCTGACTGGAAACACCATATATTTT. The encoded protein is CASSLPLDLTGNTIYF.

The gene calls are TRBV28 and TRBJ2-7; 7 positions match TRBD2. The CDR3 consists of 17 residues. Germline CDR1 MDHEN, CDR2 SYDVKM. Germline trimming cut 11 bases from V and 0 bases from J; bases unmatched to any gene: 19. This CDR3 reads CACRSSGPYHSSYEQYF. The CDR3 DNA sequence: TGTGCCTGCCGGAGTAGCGGGCCCTACCATTCCTCCTACGAGCAGTACTTC. The full variable domain, rest sourced from reference TRBV28 and TRBJ2-7, is DVKVTQSSRYLVKRTGEKVFLECVQDMDHENMFWYRQDPGLGLRLIYFSYDVKMKEKGDIPEGYSVSREKKERFSLILESASTNQTSMYLCACRSSGPYHSSYEQYFGPGTRLTVT.

As regards this clone: Other DNA sequences from this sample encode an identical CDR3 as well. The chain joins TRBV27 to TRBJ2-1; D not resolved. Trimming pared 5 bases from V and 3 bases from J, leaving 2 bases between. The CDR3 runs 11 residues. Germline V lookup: CDR1 MNHEY, CDR2 SMNVEV (reference sequence). Here the CDR3 DNA reads TGTGCCAGCAGTCTCTACAATGAGCAGTTCTTC. Translating gives CASSLYNEQFF.

CDR3 residues: CASSLQDSNNEQFF. CDR3 DNA: TGTGCCAGCAGTTTACAGGACAGTAATAATGAGCAGTTCTTC. This chain uses TRBV27 with TRBJ2-1; TRBD1 might be the D (6 bases). V was clipped by 2 bases and J by 7 bases, with 12 bases between them. CDR1 MNHEY and CDR2 SMNVEV come from the germline V gene (reference sequence). The CDR3 totals 14 residues.

Only a few counts were recorded for this clone. V usage is TRBV28 and J usage is TRBJ1-4; a weak D match, TRBD1 (5 bases). The V and J ends lost 8 bases and 7 bases respectively, with 17 bases between them. Germline assignment: CDR1 MDHEN and CDR2 SYDVKM. This CDR3 is built from 14 residues. The CDR3, as DNA: TGTGCCAGCCGGCGACAGAGGCAGGGTGAAAAACTGTTTTTT. Its translation: CASRRQRQGEKLFF. The full variable domain, completed using reference TRBV28 and TRBJ1-4, is DVKVTQSSRYLVKRTGEKVFLECVQDMDHENMFWYRQDPGLGLRLIYFSYDVKMKEKGDIPEGYSVSREKKERFSLILESASTNQTSMYLCASRRQRQGEKLFFGSGTQLSVL.

The table lists this clone with a count of one. The chain couples TRBV19 to TRBJ1-1, with unresolved D. Germline assignment: CDR1 LNHDA and CDR2 SQIVND (reference sequence). V was cut by 2 bases and J by 7 bases, with 11 bases left in between. This CDR3 spans 13 amino acids. As DNA, the CDR3 is TGTGCCAGTAGTATATTGGGCGAAGGTGAAGCTTTCTTT. Residues: CASSILGEGEAFF.

This rearrangement joins TRBV24-1 to TRBJ2-2, with a possible D match to TRBD2 (5 bases). The CDR3 has 16 residues. CDR1 and CDR2 (germline): KGHDR, SFDVKD. The germline V and J ends were trimmed by 2 bases and 4 bases, with 13 bases remaining between them. CDR3 amino acids: CATSDSASYATGELFF. The CDR3 nucleotides are TGTGCCACCAGTGATTCAGCTAGCTATGCCACCGGGGAGCTGTTTTTT.

The chain couples TRBV7-6 to TRBJ1-1; D is perhaps TRBD1 (5 bases). V was shortened by 1 base and J by 12 bases, with 9 bases between the two germline ends. Germline assignment: CDR1 SGHVS and CDR2 FNYEAQ. This CDR3 has 11 amino acids. The CDR3 DNA follows: TGTGCCAGCAGCTTAGGCAGGGAAACTTTCTTT. Its protein product is CASSLGRETFF. The whole variable domain, filled in from reference TRBV7-6 and TRBJ1-1, reads GAGVSQSPRYKVTKRGQDVALRCDPISGHVSLYWYRQALGQGPEFLTYFNYEAQQDKSGLPNDRFSAERPEGSISTLTIQRTEQRDSAMYRCASSLGRETFFGQGTRLTVV.

The sample holds one count of this clone. This chain uses TRBV4-1 with TRBJ1-2; D is unresolved. V was shortened by 1 base and J by 6 bases, with 18 bases between the two germline ends. This CDR3 contains 16 residues. The germline gives CDR1 MGHRA, CDR2 YSYEKL. The CDR3 loop is CASSQVIARSRDGYTF. In nucleotides, the CDR3 is TGCGCCAGCAGCCAAGTAATCGCCAGGTCGCGAGATGGCTACACCTTC.

CDR3 DNA sequence: TGTGCCAGCAGGACCGAAGGGACAGGGCCATATTCACGGGCTTTCTTT. Translation gives CASRTEGTGPYSRAFF. The chain combines TRBV25-1 with TRBJ1-1, with 9 bases identical to TRBD1. V lost 6 bases to trimming and J lost 11 bases; unmatched junction nucleotides: 19. Germline CDR1 and CDR2: MGHDK and SYGVNS. The CDR3 consists of 16 residues.

The gene calls are TRBV5-1 and TRBJ2-3; D remains ambiguous. Germline CDR1 reads SGHRS; CDR2 reads YFSETQ. Deletions cut 7 bases from V and 4 bases from J, with 19 bases between. The CDR3 spans 15 residues. The CDR3: CASGLTLSHPDTQYF. CDR3 nucleotide sequence: TGCGCCAGCGGGCTGACCCTAAGTCATCCAGATACGCAGTATTTT.

The chain's CDR3 is CASRGGSEAFF. The CDR3 DNA sequence: TGTGCCAGCAGGGGCGGCAGTGAAGCTTTCTTT. The chain employs TRBV2 and TRBJ1-1, with no clear D. The germline V gene encodes CDR1 SNHLY and CDR2 FYNNEI. Trimming stripped 6 bases from V and 7 bases from J, with 9 bases between. This CDR3 contains 11 residues.

This chain connects TRBV6-5 to TRBJ1-4; D gene uncertain. This CDR3 contains 14 residues. CDR1 is MNHEY, CDR2 SVGAGI, per germline. Trimming left V 6 bases short and J 5 bases short, with 13 bases between. The DNA for the CDR3 is TGTGCCAGCAGGACCATGGGCGGAAATGAAAAACTGTTTTTT. This gives the protein CASRTMGGNEKLFF.

V gene TRBV2 combines with J gene TRBJ1-5, with TRBD1 as a possible D gene (5 bases). The V and J ends lost 4 bases and 0 bases respectively, with 10 bases between them. The CDR3 length is 15 residues. Germline CDR1 and CDR2: SNHLY and FYNNEI. The CDR3 nucleotides are TGTGCCAGCAGTGTGGGGCATTCTAGCAATCAGCCCCAGCATTTT. It encodes CASSVGHSSNQPQHF.

This chain connects TRBV24-1 to TRBJ1-2; TRBD1 might be the D (6 bases). The V end was cut by 7 bases, the J end by 8 bases, with 22 bases between. Germline lookup yields CDR1 KGHDR and CDR2 SFDVKD. This CDR3 has 15 amino acids. CDR3 sequence (DNA): TGTGCCACCAGCCGGGGACACTCGGTCCTATCCGGCTACACCTTC. The encoded protein is CATSRGHSVLSGYTF.

This chain links TRBV9 with TRBJ2-1, with D possibly matching TRBD2 (5 bases). V lost 2 bases to trimming and J lost 5 bases, with 8 bases between them. The CDR3 sequence is 13 residues long. Germline CDR1 and CDR2: SGDLS and YYNGEE. The CDR3 bases are TGTGCCAGCAGCGTGACTAATGACAATGAGCAGTTCTTC. Translation gives CASSVTNDNEQFF.

This chain links TRBV3-1 (or the pseudogene TRBV3-2) with TRBJ2-7, with D unclear. Germline values: CDR1 LGHDT, CDR2 YNNKEL (reference sequence). The ends were cut back, 0 bases at V and 0 bases at J, with 6 bases in the middle. This CDR3 contains 14 residues. DNA for the CDR3: TGTGCCAGCAGCCAAGAGGCCGGCTCCTACGAGCAGTACTTC. It encodes CASSQEAGSYEQYF.